This T cell receptor beta chain was identified in a study of T cell changes during pregnancy in multiple sclerosis. This CDR3 is 17 amino acids long. With 0 bases clipped from V and 6 bases from J, the junction kept 10 bases outside the gene matches. Germline V CDR1 and CDR2: SGHAT, FQNNGV. This table comes from immunoSEQ multiplex PCR, and its TCRdb copy is limited to in-frame clones, with some not included. The sample lists 40,000 to 50,000 clones, approximately 81% occurring once. The specimen was CD4+ T cells from peripheral blood mononuclear cells, collected before pregnancy. V usage is TRBV11-2 and J usage is TRBJ1-2; 10 bases are a match to TRBD1. This TCR came from a female donor with multiple sclerosis, enrolled in a pregnancy study. CDR3 nucleotide sequence: TGTGCCAGCAGCTTAGATCTTGGGACAGGGGAGGACAATGGCTACACCTTC. Protein product: CASSLDLGTGEDNGYTF.